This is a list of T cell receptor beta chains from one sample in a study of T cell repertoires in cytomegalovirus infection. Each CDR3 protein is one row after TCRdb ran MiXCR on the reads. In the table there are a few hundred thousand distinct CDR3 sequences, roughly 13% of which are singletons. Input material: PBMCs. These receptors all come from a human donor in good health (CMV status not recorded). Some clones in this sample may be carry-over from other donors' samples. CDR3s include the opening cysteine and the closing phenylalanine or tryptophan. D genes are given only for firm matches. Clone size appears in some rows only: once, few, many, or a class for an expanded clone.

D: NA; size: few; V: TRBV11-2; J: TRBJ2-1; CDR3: CASSFLGGVNEQFF; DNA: TGTGCCAGCAGCTTTCTGGGGGGAGTCAATGAGCAGTTCTTC
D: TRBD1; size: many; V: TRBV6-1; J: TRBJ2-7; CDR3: CASSGGLGQGAYEQYF; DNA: TGTGCCAGCAGTGGGGGCCTGGGACAGGGGGCCTACGAGCAGTACTTC
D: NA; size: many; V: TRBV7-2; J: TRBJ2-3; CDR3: CASSSFAGRSTDTQYF; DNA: TGTGCCAGCAGCTCGTTTGCGGGGCGAAGCACAGATACGCAGTATTTT
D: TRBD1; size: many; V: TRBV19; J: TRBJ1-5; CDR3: CASSPTGGQPQHF; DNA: TGTGCCAGTAGCCCAACAGGGGGGCAGCCCCAGCATTTT
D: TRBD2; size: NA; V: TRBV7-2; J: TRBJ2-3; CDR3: CASSRRTGGSDTQYF; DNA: TGTGCCAGCAGCCGCCGGACGGGGGGGTCAGATACGCAGTATTTT
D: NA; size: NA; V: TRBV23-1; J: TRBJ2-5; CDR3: CASSHPSGQETQYF; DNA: TGCGCCAGCAGTCACCCCTCAGGACAAGAGACCCAGTACTTC
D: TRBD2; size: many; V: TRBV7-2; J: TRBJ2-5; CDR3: CASSSRTSMQTQYF; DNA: TGTGCCAGCAGCTCCAGGACTAGCATGCAGACCCAGTACTTC
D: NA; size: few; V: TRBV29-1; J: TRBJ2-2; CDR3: CSVEGRSGELFF; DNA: TGCAGCGTTGAAGGGAGGTCCGGGGAGCTGTTTTTT
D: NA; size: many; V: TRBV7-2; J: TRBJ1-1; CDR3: CASSIRGLSMTEAFF; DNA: TGTGCCAGCAGCATTAGGGGGTTGTCGATGACTGAAGCTTTCTTT
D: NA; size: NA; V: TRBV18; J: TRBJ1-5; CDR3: CASSPNEGSDQPQHF; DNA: TGTGCCAGCTCACCAAACGAGGGTTCGGATCAGCCCCAGCATTTT
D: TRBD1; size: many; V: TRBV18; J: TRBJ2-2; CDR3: CASSPDRGHTGELFF; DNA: TGTGCCAGCTCACCAGACAGGGGGCACACCGGGGAGCTGTTTTTT
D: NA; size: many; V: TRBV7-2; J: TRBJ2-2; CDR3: CASSLAGGPNTGELFF; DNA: TGTGCCAGCAGCTTAGCGGGGGGGCCGAACACCGGGGAGCTGTTTTTT
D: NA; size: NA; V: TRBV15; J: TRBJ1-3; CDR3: CATSREWQISGNTIYF; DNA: TGTGCCACCAGCAGAGAGTGGCAGATCTCTGGAAACACCATATATTTT
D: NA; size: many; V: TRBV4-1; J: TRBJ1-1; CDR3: CASSQDLGITEAFF; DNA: TGCGCCAGCAGCCAAGACCTGGGGATAACTGAAGCTTTCTTT
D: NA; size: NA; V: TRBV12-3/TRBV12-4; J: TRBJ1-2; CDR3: CASSPSSAGGFYGYTF; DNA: TGTGCCAGCAGTCCCTCTTCAGCAGGAGGGTTCTATGGCTACACCTTC
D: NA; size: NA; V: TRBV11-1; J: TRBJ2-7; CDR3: CASSLALKGGYEQYF; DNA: TGTGCCAGCAGCTTAGCGCTGAAGGGTGGCTACGAGCAGTACTTC
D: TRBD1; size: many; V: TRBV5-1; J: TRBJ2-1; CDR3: CASSLAGDRGNEQFF; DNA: TGCGCCAGCAGCTTGGCAGGGGACAGGGGAAATGAGCAGTTCTTC
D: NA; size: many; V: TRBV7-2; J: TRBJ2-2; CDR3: CASSLQQPFAGELFF; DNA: TGTGCCAGCAGCTTACAACAGCCATTTGCCGGGGAGCTGTTTTTT
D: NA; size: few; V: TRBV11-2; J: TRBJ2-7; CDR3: CASSPDRSEQYF; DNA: TGTGCCAGCAGCCCTGACAGGAGCGAGCAGTACTTC
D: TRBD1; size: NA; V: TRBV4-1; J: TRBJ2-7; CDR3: CASSQDTQGAKKQYF; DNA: TGCGCCAGCAGCCAAGATACGCAGGGGGCTAAAAAGCAGTACTTC